The next 17 T cell receptor beta chains were all read from a single sample in a study of PD-L1 blockade in urothelial cancer. Clones were read by immunoSEQ multiplex PCR, and TCRdb kept only the in-frame ones, dropping some. The sample has 45,000 or so clones; almost 85% are singletons. The source material was PBMCs, sampled around atezolizumab (anti-PD-L1) treatment. These receptors were taken from a man between 65 and 79 years old with urothelial cancer.

The chain employs TRBV4-1 and TRBJ1-4; 7 bases align to TRBD1. There are 16 residues in the CDR3. Trimming cost V 3 bases and J 3 bases; bases outside gene matches: 7. Germline V gene data show CDR1 as MGHRA and CDR2 as YSYEKL. CDR3 residues: CASSQVTGTANEKLFF. For the CDR3, the DNA is TGCGCCAGCAGCCAGGTAACCGGGACAGCTAATGAAAAACTGTTTTTT.

The chain links TRBV6-1 to TRBJ2-3; maybe TRBD2 (7 bases). CDR1 and CDR2 from the germline V gene are MNHNS and SASEGT. Trimming cost V 6 bases and J 2 bases, with 15 bases left between them. The length of the CDR3 is 15 residues. The CDR3 sequence is CASRPLRGATDTQYF. The CDR3 DNA reads TGTGCCAGCAGACCCTTACGGGGGGCCACAGATACGCAGTATTTT.

The chain recombines TRBV6-1 with TRBJ1-5, with 9 bases lining up with TRBD1. CDR1 is MNHNS, CDR2 SASEGT, per germline. Unmatched junction bases numbered 5, after V lost 2 bases and J lost 6 bases. This CDR3 region has 15 residues. The CDR3 coding sequence is TGTGCCAGCAGTGAATTGGGGACAGGGATTCAGCCCCAGCATTTT. This translates into CASSELGTGIQPQHF.

V is TRBV9 and J is TRBJ1-1; maybe TRBD1 (6 bases). The CDR3 extends over 16 amino acids. Between the trimmed V and J ends, which lost 6 bases and 1 base, there was a span of 19 bases. CDR1 and CDR2 from the germline V gene are SGDLS and YYNGEE. The CDR3 region has the DNA TGTGCCAGCACCCCCGGTCCGGGGGGCTGGAACACTGAAGCTTTCTTT. It specifies CASTPGPGGWNTEAFF.

This clone showed up just a few times. The rearrangement links TRBV12-5 to TRBJ1-2; 8 nucleotides match TRBD1. J was trimmed by 7 bases and V by 4 bases; bases with no gene match: 2. This CDR3 comprises 12 residues. CDR1 is LGHNT and CDR2 is FRNRAP in the germline V gene. CDR3 nucleotides: TGTGCTAGTGGTTCGGGACAGGCTGGCTACACCTTC. Amino acids: CASGSGQAGYTF.

This chain uses TRBV5-1 with TRBJ2-1; tentative D call: TRBD2 (6 bases). The CDR3 has 15 residues. Trimming pared 4 bases from V and 1 base from J, leaving 12 bases between. The germline CDR1 and CDR2 sequences are SGHRS and YFSETQ. The CDR3 reads CASSTTGLSYNEQFF. CDR3 DNA: TGCGCCAGCAGCACCACGGGACTTTCCTACAATGAGCAGTTCTTC.

The V call is TRBV11-2, the J call TRBJ2-1; 8 nucleotides agree with TRBD2. The CDR3 has 14 residues. With V trimmed by 1 base and J by 9 bases, 5 bases remained unmatched. In germline, CDR1 is SGHAT, CDR2 FQNNGV. The CDR3 loop is CASSLGTSFGEQFF. The CDR3 region has the DNA TGTGCCAGCAGCTTAGGGACTAGCTTTGGTGAGCAGTTCTTC. The full variable domain, with the rest looked up from reference TRBV11-2 and TRBJ2-1, is EAGVAQSPRYKIIEKRQSVAFWCNPISGHATLYWYQQILGQGPKLLIQFQNNGVVDDSQLPKDRFSAERLKGVDSTLKIQPAKLEDSAVYLCASSLGTSFGEQFFGPGTRLTVL.

The table lists this clone with a few counts. The rearrangement links TRBV20-1 to TRBJ2-7; 7 nucleotides line up with TRBD2. The CDR3 length is 11 residues. Germline CDR1 and CDR2: DFQATT and SNEGSKA (reference sequence). The CDR3 here is CSGGLVYEQYF. DNA of the CDR3: TGCAGCGGCGGACTAGTCTACGAGCAGTACTTC.

The chain carries TRBV19 and TRBJ1-5, with 10 bases fitting TRBD1. V lost 5 bases and J lost 7; bases outside the gene matches: 8. The germline CDR1 and CDR2 sequences are LNHDA and SQIVND (reference sequence). The CDR3 runs to 15 residues. DNA for the CDR3: TGTGCCAGTAGTGGAGACAGGGGGCGGGAACAGCCCCAGCATTTT. It encodes CASSGDRGREQPQHF.

The chain links TRBV6-5 to TRBJ1-5, with TRBD1 matching 9 bases. Germline CDR1 MNHEY, CDR2 SVGAGI. After removal of 6 bases from V and 5 bases from J, the junction contained 8 bases not matched to a gene. The CDR3 spans 15 residues. The CDR3 DNA reads as TGTGCCAGCAGGGCTCCGGGACAGGGTGATCAGCCCCAGCATTTT. This sequence encodes CASRAPGQGDQPQHF.

The chain combines TRBV23-1 with TRBJ2-7, with 8 bases aligning to TRBD1. TRBV23-1 is known as an ORF, though its function is uncertain. The CDR3 extends over 17 amino acids. Germline trimming cut 2 bases from V and 1 base from J; bases unmatched to any gene: 10. The CDR3 sequence: CASSQGTGQGASYEQYF. CDR3 coding DNA: TGCGCCAGCAGTCAAGGGACCGGACAGGGCGCGTCCTACGAGCAGTACTTC.

The V call is TRBV7-2, the J call TRBJ2-2; maybe TRBD1 (5 bases). With 2 bases removed from V and 6 bases from J, the gap between germline ends came to 10 bases. Germline CDR1 and CDR2: SGHTA and FQGNSA. This CDR3 region has 14 residues. CDR3 loop: CASSLQGAAGELFF. The DNA for the CDR3 is TGTGCCAGCAGCTTACAAGGGGCCGCCGGGGAGCTGTTTTTT.

The sample holds one count of this clone. CDR3 in amino acids: CASSLGQGAWSRETQYF. The CDR3 nucleotides are TGTGCCAGCAGCTTAGGGCAGGGGGCTTGGAGTAGGGAGACCCAGTACTTC. The V call is TRBV7-2, the J call TRBJ2-5; 8 bases are shared with TRBD1. With V trimmed by 1 base and J by 5 bases, 12 bases remained unmatched. This CDR3 spans 17 amino acids. The germline V gene encodes CDR1 SGHTA and CDR2 FQGNSA. Drawing the rest from reference TRBV7-2 and TRBJ2-5, the complete variable domain is GAGVSQSPSNKVTEKGKDVELRCDPISGHTALYWYRQSLGQGLEFLIYFQGNSAPDKSGLPSDRFSAERTGGSVSTLTIQRTQQEDSAVYLCASSLGQGAWSRETQYFGPGTRLLVL.

The chain links TRBV18 to TRBJ1-5; tentative D call: TRBD1 (5 bases). CDR1 is KGHSH and CDR2 is LQKENI in the germline V gene. The ends were cut back, 3 bases at V and 3 bases at J, with 9 bases in the middle. The length of the CDR3 is 14 residues. The CDR3 bases are TGTGCCAGCTCACCCGGGGGAAACAATCAGCCCCAGCATTTT. Encoded protein: CASSPGGNNQPQHF.

This sequence joins TRBV5-1 and TRBJ1-2, with a tentative D call TRBD1 (5 bases). The length of the CDR3 is 14 residues. V was trimmed by 1 base and J by 6 bases, leaving 13 bases between them. Germline CDR1 is SGHRS and CDR2 is YFSETQ. The CDR3, as DNA: TGCGCCAGCAGCTTGTATCCAGGGATCGATGGCTACACCTTC. Its translation: CASSLYPGIDGYTF.

The chain couples TRBV30 to TRBJ1-5; D is unclear. Germline-derived CDR1 and CDR2 are GTSNPN and SVGIG (reference sequence). V was pared by 0 bases and J by 9 bases, with 15 bases between. The CDR3 runs 14 residues. In DNA, the CDR3 is TGTGCCTGGAGTGTATACGGCGGTCTTCGGCCCCAGCATTTT. Amino acids: CAWSVYGGLRPQHF.

The rearrangement links TRBV14 to TRBJ1-2; D is undetermined. The germline gives CDR1 SGHDN, CDR2 FVKESK. V lost 0 bases, J lost 8 bases, and 10 bases lay in between. This CDR3 comprises 13 residues. CDR3 loop: CASSQDLGSGYTF. CDR3 nucleotides: TGTGCCAGCAGCCAAGATCTGGGGAGCGGCTACACCTTC.